This section outlines one TCR beta chain sequence together with its context. The sample belongs to a study of blood T cell repertoires in COVID-19. On the study more broadly: Material from acute and convalescent COVID-19 was sourced from the United States, Italy and Spain. T cells, B-cell-depleted T cells, or PBMCs supplied cDNA or gDNA.

Per the authors' pipeline: Amplification with reference gene primers provided the estimates of nucleated cell counts. Assay used: immunoSEQ multiplex PCR; TCRdb lists only in-frame clones, some missing. The V and J calls and the clone size are those of that table, but D and trimming were determined from the DNA. The profile shows 150,000 or so clones, 70% to 90% of them singletons. CDR1 and CDR2 (germline): MNHEY, SMNVEV (reference sequence). The CDR3 has 16 residues. Between the trimmed V and J ends, which lost 3 bases and 4 bases, there was a span of 18 bases. The rearrangement links TRBV27 to TRBJ2-5; possibly TRBD1 for D (5 bases). The origin of this receptor is a man aged 60-69 years with active or convalescent COVID-19. Sample: peripheral blood. Written as DNA, the CDR3 is TGTGCCAGCAGTTTTCCCCGACAGAGAAGCCGAGAGACCCAGTACTTC. Protein: CASSFPRQRSRETQYF.